The 12 T cell receptor beta chains presented below share a single source sample, sequenced in a study of shared clonotypes between healthy human individuals. Profiling relied on immunoSEQ multiplex PCR, and the TCRdb table lists in-frame clones only, not all of them. The repertoire holds roughly 2,000,000 clones, with 93% as singletons. Positively selected for CCR7, the CD45RO-negative cells used as naive CD8 cells excluded terminally differentiated effector memory CD45RA+ cells. The sequencing input was naive CD8+ T cells from PBMCs. These receptors were taken from a man aged 18 to 35 in good health. Some clones in this sample may be carry-over from other donors' samples.

This chain connects TRBV6-5 to TRBJ2-2; D remains unclear. This CDR3 spans 12 amino acids. V gave up 4 bases and J gave up 7 bases, with 7 bases separating them. Germline values: CDR1 MNHEY, CDR2 SVGAGI. The CDR3, as DNA: TGTGCCAGCAGTTTCACTCACGGGGAGCTGTTTTTT. Protein: CASSFTHGELFF.

The chain joins TRBV11-2 to TRBJ2-1, with unresolved D. The CDR3 spans 16 residues. Trimming took off 1 base at V and 1 base at J, with 11 bases between the two ends. Germline assignment: CDR1 SGHAT and CDR2 FQNNGV. CDR3 coding DNA: TGTGCCAGCAGCTTAGCTCTAGTCTTTTCCTACAATGAGCAGTTCTTC. Its protein is CASSLALVFSYNEQFF. Complete variable domain (other parts from reference TRBV11-2 and TRBJ2-1): EAGVAQSPRYKIIEKRQSVAFWCNPISGHATLYWYQQILGQGPKLLIQFQNNGVVDDSQLPKDRFSAERLKGVDSTLKIQPAKLEDSAVYLCASSLALVFSYNEQFFGPGTRLTVL.

The chain combines TRBV7-9 with TRBJ2-3, with D unclear. The CDR3 is 16 amino acids. Germline lookup yields CDR1 SEHNR and CDR2 FQNEAQ (reference sequence). V lost 2 bases, J lost 0 bases, and 12 bases lay in between. In DNA form, the CDR3 reads TGTGCCAGCAGCTTACGGGTCCACGGGAGCACAGATACGCAGTATTTT. It encodes CASSLRVHGSTDTQYF.

The CDR3 DNA reads as TGTGCCAGCAGCTTAGAGAGGAACTCTGGGGCCAACGTCCTGACTTTC. This codes for CASSLERNSGANVLTF. The chain recombines TRBV7-6 with TRBJ2-6; D not certain. V was clipped by 1 base and J by 0 bases, with 7 bases between them. Germline-derived CDR1 and CDR2 are SGHVS and FNYEAQ. The length of the CDR3 is 16 residues.

The V and J genes are TRBV5-1 and TRBJ2-7; 13 positions match TRBD2. This CDR3 contains 17 residues. Germline V CDR1 and CDR2: SGHRS, YFSETQ. The trim removed 5 bases at V and 2 bases at J, leaving 10 bases unmatched. The CDR3 spells CASSWGRLAGGPYEQYF. The CDR3 DNA follows: TGCGCCAGCAGTTGGGGAAGACTAGCGGGAGGCCCCTACGAGCAGTACTTC.

In this sample, this clone turned up once. This chain connects TRBV29-1 to TRBJ2-1; 8 bases agree with TRBD2. With V trimmed by 7 bases and J by 2 bases, 4 bases remained unmatched. The CDR3 is 13 residues long. CDR1 and CDR2 from the germline V gene are SQVTM and ANQGSEA. CDR3 protein: CSALSGTYNEQFF. CDR3 sequence (DNA): TGCAGCGCTCTTAGCGGGACCTACAATGAGCAGTTCTTC.

The chain combines TRBV7-9 with TRBJ2-2; D unclear. V lost 5 bases and J lost 6, with 7 bases in between. The CDR3 runs to 12 residues. Per germline, CDR1 SEHNR and CDR2 FQNEAQ (reference sequence). The CDR3 loop reads CASSPRAGELFF. In DNA form, the CDR3 reads TGTGCCAGCAGCCCACGGGCCGGGGAGCTGTTTTTT. The full variable domain, rest sourced from reference TRBV7-9 and TRBJ2-2, is DTGVSQNPRHKITKRGQNVTFRCDPISEHNRLYWYRQTLGQGPEFLTYFQNEAQLEKSRLLSDRFSAERPKGSFSTLEIQRTEQGDSAMYLCASSPRAGELFFGEGSRLTVL.

A few counts support this clone. The gene calls are TRBV9 and TRBJ1-5; tentative D call: TRBD1 (6 bases). This CDR3 is 14 amino acids long. CDR1 SGDLS and CDR2 YYNGEE come from the germline V gene. Trimming removed 4 bases at V and 6 bases at J, with 14 bases between. The CDR3 DNA is TGTGCCAGCAGCAAACAGGGAAACTCTCAGCCCCAGCATTTT. Translation gives CASSKQGNSQPQHF.

CDR3 bases: TGTGCCACCGGGGGGCTTCAGCCCCAGCATTTT. It specifies CATGGLQPQHF. The genes are TRBV19 and TRBJ1-5; D might be TRBD1 (6 bases). CDR1 and CDR2 from the germline V gene are LNHDA and SQIVND (reference sequence). The CDR3 consists of 11 residues. Trimming pared 10 bases from V and 6 bases from J, leaving 10 bases between.

This clone appeared once. This chain uses TRBV27 with TRBJ1-1, with 7 bases lining up with TRBD1. This CDR3 is built from 15 residues. Germline CDR1 is MNHEY and CDR2 is SMNVEV (reference sequence). J was trimmed by 3 bases and V by 4 bases; bases with no gene match: 8. The CDR3 is CASSWAGGGDTEAFF. As DNA, the CDR3 is TGTGCCAGCAGTTGGGCAGGGGGAGGGGACACTGAAGCTTTCTTT.

This chain uses TRBV5-1 with TRBJ1-1, with 7 bases matching TRBD1. CDR3 size: 17 residues. V lost 0 bases, J lost 4 bases, and 12 bases stayed unmatched. Germline V gene data show CDR1 as SGHRS and CDR2 as YFSETQ. CDR3 residues: CASSLARTTGVGTEAFF. In DNA, the CDR3 is TGCGCCAGCAGCTTGGCACGGACCACAGGGGTAGGCACTGAAGCTTTCTTT.

CDR3 coding DNA: TGTGCCAGCAGCCCCTCAGGGGGTGTTGGCTACACCTTC. This sequence encodes CASSPSGGVGYTF. The chain recombines TRBV14 with TRBJ1-2, with 7 nucleotides matching TRBD1. V shed 4 bases and J 7 bases; nucleotides not matched to a gene: 6. Germline V gene lookup returns CDR1 SGHDN and CDR2 FVKESK. CDR3 length: 13 amino acids.